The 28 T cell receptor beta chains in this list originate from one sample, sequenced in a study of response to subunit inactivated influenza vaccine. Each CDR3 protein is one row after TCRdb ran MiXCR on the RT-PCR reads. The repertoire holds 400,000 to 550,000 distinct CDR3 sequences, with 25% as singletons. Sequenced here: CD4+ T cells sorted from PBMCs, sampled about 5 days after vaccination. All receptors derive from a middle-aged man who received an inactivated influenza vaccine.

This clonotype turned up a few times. CDR3 loop: CASSPRTGGIYEQYF. For the CDR3, the DNA is TGCGCCAGCAGCCCAAGGACAGGGGGGATCTACGAGCAGTACTTC. This chain joins TRBV5-1 and TRBJ2-7; 10 bases align to TRBD1. The germline V gene has CDR1 SGHRS and CDR2 YFSETQ. The V segment lost 4 bases and the J segment 3 bases; nucleotides outside the gene matches: 7. This CDR3 has 15 residues.

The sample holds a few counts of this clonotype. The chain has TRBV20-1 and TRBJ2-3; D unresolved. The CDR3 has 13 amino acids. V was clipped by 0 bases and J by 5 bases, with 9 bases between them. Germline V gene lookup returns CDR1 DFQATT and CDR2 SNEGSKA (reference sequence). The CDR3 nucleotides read TGCAGTGCTAGAGATCTCAATCTAGATACGCAGTATTTT. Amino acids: CSARDLNLDTQYF.

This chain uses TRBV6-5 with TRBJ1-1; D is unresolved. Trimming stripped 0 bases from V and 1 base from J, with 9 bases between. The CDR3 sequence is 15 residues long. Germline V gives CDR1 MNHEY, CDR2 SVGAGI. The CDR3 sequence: CASSYSSAQNTEAFF. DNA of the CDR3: TGTGCCAGCAGTTACTCGAGCGCCCAGAACACTGAAGCTTTCTTT.

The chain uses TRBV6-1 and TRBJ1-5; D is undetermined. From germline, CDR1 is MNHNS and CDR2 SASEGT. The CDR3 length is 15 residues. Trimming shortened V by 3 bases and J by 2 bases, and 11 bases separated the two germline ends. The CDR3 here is CASSEALTGNQPQHF. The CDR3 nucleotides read TGTGCCAGCAGTGAGGCACTTACAGGCAATCAGCCCCAGCATTTT.

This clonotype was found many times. Here the CDR3 reads CSAGDWETQYF. CDR3 DNA: TGCAGCGCTGGGGACTGGGAGACCCAGTACTTC. This chain joins TRBV29-1 and TRBJ2-5, with D possibly TRBD2 on 6 matching bases. Germline CDR1 SQVTM, CDR2 ANQGSEA. Between the trimmed V and J ends, which lost 7 bases and 5 bases, there was a span of 11 bases. The CDR3 is made up of 11 amino acids.

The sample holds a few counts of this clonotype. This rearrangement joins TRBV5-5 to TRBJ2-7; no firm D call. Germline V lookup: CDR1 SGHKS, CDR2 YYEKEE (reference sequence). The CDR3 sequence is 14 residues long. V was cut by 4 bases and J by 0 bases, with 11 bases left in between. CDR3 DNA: TGTGCCAGCAGCCCGCAGATGAACTCCTACGAGCAGTACTTC. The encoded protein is CASSPQMNSYEQYF.

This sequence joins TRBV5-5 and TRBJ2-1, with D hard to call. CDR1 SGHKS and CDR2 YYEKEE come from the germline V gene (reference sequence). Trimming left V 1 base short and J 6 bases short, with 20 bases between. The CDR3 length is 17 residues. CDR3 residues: CASSLSLGWRSVNEQFF. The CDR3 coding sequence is TGTGCCAGCAGCTTGTCTTTAGGTTGGCGGAGTGTCAATGAGCAGTTCTTC.

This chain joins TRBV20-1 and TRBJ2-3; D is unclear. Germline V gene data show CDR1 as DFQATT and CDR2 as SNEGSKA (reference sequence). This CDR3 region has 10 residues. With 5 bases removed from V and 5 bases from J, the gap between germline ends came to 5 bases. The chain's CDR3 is CSARIDTQYF. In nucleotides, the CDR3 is TGCAGTGCTCGGATAGATACGCAGTATTTT.

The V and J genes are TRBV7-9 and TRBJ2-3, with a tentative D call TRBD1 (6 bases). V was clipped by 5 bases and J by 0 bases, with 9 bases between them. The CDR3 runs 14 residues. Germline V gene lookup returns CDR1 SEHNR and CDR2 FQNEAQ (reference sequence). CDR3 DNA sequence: TGTGCCAGCAGCCAGGGGTTTAGCACAGATACGCAGTATTTT. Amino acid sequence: CASSQGFSTDTQYF.

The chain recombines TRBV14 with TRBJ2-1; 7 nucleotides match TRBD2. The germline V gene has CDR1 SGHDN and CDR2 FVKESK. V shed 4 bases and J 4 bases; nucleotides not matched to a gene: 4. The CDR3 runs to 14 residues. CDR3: CASSLQRDYNEQFF. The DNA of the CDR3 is TGTGCCAGCAGCCTACAGCGGGATTACAATGAGCAGTTCTTC.

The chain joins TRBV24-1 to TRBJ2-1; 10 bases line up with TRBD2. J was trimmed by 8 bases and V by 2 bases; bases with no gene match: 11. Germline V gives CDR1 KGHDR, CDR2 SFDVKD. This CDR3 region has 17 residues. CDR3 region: CATSDSSAGGRLYEQFF. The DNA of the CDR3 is TGTGCCACCAGTGATTCGTCAGCGGGGGGGCGATTATATGAGCAGTTCTTC.

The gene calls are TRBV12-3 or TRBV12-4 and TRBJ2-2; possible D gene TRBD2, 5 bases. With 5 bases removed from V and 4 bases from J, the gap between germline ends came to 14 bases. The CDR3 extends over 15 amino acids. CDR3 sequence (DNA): TGTGCCAGCAGTATACGGACGGGAATCACCGGGGAGCTGTTTTTT. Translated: CASSIRTGITGELFF.

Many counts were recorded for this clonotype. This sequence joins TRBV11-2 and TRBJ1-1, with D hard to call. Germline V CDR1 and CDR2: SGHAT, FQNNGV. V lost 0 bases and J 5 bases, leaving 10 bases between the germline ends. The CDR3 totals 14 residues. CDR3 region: CASSLEGKGTEAFF. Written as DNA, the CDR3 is TGTGCCAGCAGCTTAGAGGGAAAGGGAACTGAAGCTTTCTTT.

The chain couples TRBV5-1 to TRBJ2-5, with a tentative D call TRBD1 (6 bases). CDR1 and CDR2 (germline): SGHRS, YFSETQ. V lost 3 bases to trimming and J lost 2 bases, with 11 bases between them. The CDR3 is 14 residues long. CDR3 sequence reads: CASSYATGQETQYF. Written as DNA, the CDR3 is TGCGCCAGCAGCTATGCGACAGGTCAAGAGACCCAGTACTTC.

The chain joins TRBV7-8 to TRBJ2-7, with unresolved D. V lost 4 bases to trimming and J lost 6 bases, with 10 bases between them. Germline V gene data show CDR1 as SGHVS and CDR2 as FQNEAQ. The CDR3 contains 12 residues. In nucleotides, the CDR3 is TGTGCCAGCAGCTGGGTACACAGCGAGCAGTACTTC. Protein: CASSWVHSEQYF.

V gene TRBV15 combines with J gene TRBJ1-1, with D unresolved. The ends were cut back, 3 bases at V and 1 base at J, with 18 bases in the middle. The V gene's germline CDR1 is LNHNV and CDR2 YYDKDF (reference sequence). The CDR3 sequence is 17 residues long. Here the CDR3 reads CATSREDTLFRNTEAFF. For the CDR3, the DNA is TGTGCCACCAGCAGGGAAGACACCTTATTCAGGAACACTGAAGCTTTCTTT.

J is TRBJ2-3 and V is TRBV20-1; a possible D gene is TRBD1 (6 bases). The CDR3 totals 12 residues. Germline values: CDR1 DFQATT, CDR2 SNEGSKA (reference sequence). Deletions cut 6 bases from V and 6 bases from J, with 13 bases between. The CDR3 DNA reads TGCAGTGCCCCTGACAGGTTGGATACGCAGTATTTT. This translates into CSAPDRLDTQYF.

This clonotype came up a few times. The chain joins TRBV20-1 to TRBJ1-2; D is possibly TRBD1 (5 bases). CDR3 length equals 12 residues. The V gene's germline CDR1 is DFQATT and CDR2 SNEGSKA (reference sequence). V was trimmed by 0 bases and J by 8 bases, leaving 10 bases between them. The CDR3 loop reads CSARDSGGGYTF. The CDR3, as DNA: TGCAGTGCTAGAGACTCCGGGGGAGGCTACACCTTC.

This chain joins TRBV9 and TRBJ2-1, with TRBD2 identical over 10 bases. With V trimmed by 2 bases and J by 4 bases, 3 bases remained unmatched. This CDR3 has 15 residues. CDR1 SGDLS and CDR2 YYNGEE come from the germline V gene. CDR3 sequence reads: CASSVTSGIYNEQFF. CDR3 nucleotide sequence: TGTGCCAGCAGCGTTACTAGCGGGATTTACAATGAGCAGTTCTTC. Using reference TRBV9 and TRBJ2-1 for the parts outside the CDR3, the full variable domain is DSGVTQTPKHLITATGQRVTLRCSPRSGDLSVYWYQQSLDQGLQFLIQYYNGEERAKGNILERFSAQQFPDLHSELNLSSLELGDSALYFCASSVTSGIYNEQFFGPGTRLTVL.

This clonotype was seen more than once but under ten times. The CDR3 coding sequence is TGTGCCAGCGGGAGGGCTTTGACTGAAGCTTTCTTT. It is translated as CASGRALTEAFF. The J gene is TRBJ1-1, the V gene TRBV6-1; D is uncertain. The CDR3 covers 12 residues. Germline V gene lookup returns CDR1 MNHNS and CDR2 SASEGT. With 8 bases removed from V and 5 bases from J, the gap between germline ends came to 12 bases.

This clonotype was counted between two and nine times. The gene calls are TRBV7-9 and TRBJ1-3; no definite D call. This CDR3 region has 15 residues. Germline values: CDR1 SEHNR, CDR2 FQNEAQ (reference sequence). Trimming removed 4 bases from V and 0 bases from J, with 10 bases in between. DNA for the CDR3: TGTGCCAGCAGCTCCCCCGGCGACTCTGGAAACACCATATATTTT. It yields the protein CASSSPGDSGNTIYF. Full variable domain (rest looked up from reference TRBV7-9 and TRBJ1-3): DTGVSQNPRHKITKRGQNVTFRCDPISEHNRLYWYRQTLGQGPEFLTYFQNEAQLEKSRLLSDRFSAERPKGSFSTLEIQRTEQGDSAMYLCASSSPGDSGNTIYFGEGSWLTVV.

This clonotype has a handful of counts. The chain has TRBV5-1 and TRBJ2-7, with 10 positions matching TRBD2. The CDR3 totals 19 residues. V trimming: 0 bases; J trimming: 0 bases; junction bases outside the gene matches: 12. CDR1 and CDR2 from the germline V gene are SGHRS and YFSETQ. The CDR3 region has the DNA TGCGCCAGCAGCTTGGGGCTAGCGGGAGTGTTCGAGGGCTCCTACGAGCAGTACTTC. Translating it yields CASSLGLAGVFEGSYEQYF.

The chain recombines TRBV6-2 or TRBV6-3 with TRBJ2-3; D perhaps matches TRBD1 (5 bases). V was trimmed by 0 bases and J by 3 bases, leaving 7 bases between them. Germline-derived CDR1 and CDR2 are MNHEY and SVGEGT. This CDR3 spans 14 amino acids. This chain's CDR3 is CASSYSRVTDTQYF. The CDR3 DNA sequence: TGTGCCAGCAGTTACTCCAGGGTTACAGATACGCAGTATTTT.

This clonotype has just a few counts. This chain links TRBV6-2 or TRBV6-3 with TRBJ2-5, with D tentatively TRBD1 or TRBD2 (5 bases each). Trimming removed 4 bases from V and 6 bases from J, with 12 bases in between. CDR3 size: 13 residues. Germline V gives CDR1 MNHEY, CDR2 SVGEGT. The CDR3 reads CASSSWDGKTQYF. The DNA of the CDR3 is TGTGCCAGCAGTTCCTGGGACGGGAAGACCCAGTACTTC.

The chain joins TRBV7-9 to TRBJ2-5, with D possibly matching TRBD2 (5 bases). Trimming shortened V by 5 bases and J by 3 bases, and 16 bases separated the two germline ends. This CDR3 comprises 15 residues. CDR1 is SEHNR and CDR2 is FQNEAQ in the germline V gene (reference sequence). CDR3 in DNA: TGTGCCAGCAGCCGGTCGGCGGGTGGGAAAGAGACCCAGTACTTC. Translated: CASSRSAGGKETQYF.

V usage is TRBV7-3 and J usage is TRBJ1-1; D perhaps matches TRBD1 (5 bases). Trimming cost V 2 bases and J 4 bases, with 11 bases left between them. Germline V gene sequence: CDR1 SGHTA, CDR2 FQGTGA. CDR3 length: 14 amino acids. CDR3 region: CASSLGPGTTEAFF. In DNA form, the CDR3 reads TGTGCCAGCAGCTTAGGCCCCGGGACCACTGAAGCTTTCTTT.

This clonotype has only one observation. The CDR3 protein is CASSLVVGAQETQYF. CDR3 bases: TGTGCCAGCAGCTTAGTGGTAGGGGCCCAAGAGACCCAGTACTTC. This chain uses TRBV7-8 with TRBJ2-5; D possibly corresponds to TRBD1 (5 bases). Trimming removed 1 base at V and 1 base at J, with 10 bases between. Germline V gene lookup returns CDR1 SGHVS and CDR2 FQNEAQ. This CDR3 is built from 15 residues.

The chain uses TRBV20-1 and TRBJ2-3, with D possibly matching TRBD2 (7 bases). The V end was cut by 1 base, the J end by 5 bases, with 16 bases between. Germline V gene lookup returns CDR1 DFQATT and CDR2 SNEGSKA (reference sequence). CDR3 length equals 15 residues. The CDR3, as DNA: TGCAGTGCTAGAGGACGAAGGGGGGGCGAAGATACGCAGTATTTT. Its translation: CSARGRRGGEDTQYF.